The following is a T cell receptor beta chain sequence with its context. In the study's own analysis: Amplifying reference gene primers gave estimates of nucleated cell counts. TCRdb keeps only in-frame clones here, not all; method: immunoSEQ multiplex PCR. V, J and clone size are those of that table, while D and trimming were read from the DNA. This table holds roughly 16,000 clones, roughly three quarters found once. V was trimmed by 1 base and J by 6 bases, leaving 10 bases between them. CDR3 length: 13 residues. Germline CDR1 SGHVS, CDR2 FQNEAQ. These data come from a study of blood T cell repertoires in COVID-19. The wider study: Material from acute and convalescent COVID-19 was sourced from the United States, Italy and Spain. From T cells, B-cell-depleted T cells, or PBMCs came the material, which was cDNA or gDNA.

The V call is TRBV7-8, the J call TRBJ2-7; a possible D gene is TRBD2 (5 bases). The sequencing sample was made of peripheral blood. This TCR was sampled from a man between 65 and 85 years old with active or convalescent COVID-19. The CDR3 bases are TGTGCCAGCAGCTTAGGAGGGATAGGCGAGCAGTACTTC. Translating it yields CASSLGGIGEQYF.